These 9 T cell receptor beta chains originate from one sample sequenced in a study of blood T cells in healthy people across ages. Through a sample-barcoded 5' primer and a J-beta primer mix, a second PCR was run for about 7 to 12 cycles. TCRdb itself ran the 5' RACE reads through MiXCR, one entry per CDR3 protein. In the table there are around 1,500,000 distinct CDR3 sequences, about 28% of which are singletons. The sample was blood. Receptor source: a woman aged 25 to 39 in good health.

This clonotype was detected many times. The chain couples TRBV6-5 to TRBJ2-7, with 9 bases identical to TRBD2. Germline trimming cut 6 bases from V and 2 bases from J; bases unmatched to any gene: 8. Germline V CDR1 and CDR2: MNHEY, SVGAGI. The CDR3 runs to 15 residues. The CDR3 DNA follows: TGTGCCAGCAGCCGGGGGGAGCGGGGGGCCTACGAGCAGTACTTC. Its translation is CASSRGERGAYEQYF.

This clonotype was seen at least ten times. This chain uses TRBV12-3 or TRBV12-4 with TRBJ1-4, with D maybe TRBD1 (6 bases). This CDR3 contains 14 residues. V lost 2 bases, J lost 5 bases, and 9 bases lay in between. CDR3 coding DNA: TGTGCCAGCAGTTTACCAGGGGAGAATGAAAAACTGTTTTTT. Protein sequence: CASSLPGENEKLFF.

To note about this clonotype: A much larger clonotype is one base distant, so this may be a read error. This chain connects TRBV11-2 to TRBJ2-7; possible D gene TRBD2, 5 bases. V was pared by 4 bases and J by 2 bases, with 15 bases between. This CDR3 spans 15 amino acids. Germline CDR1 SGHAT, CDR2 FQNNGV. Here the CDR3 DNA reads TGTGCCAGCAGCTCGGTTCCGGGGTCTGCCTACGAGCAGTACTTC. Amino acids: CASSSVPGSAYEQYF.

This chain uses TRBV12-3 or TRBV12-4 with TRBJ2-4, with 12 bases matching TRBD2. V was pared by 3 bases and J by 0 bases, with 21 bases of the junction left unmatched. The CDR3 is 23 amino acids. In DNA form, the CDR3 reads TGTGCCAGCAGTTTCGTCCAGGGGTCGGCTAGCGGGAGGGCTTCCCTAGCCAAAAACATTCAGTACTTC. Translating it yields CASSFVQGSASGRASLAKNIQYF.

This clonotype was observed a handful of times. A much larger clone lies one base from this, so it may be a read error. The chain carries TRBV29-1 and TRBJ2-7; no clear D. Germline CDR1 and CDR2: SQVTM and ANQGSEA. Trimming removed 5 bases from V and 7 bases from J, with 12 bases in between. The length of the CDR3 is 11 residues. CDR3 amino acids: CSVRWELEQYF. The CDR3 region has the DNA TGCAGCGTTAGATGGGAATTAGAGCAGTACTTC.

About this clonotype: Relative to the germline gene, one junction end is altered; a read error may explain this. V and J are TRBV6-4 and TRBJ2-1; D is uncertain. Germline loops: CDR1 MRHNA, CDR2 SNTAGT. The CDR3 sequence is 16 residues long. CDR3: CTSTQKPGRSYNEQFF. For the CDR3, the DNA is TGTACCAGCACCCAGAAACCCGGACGGTCATACAATGAGCAGTTCTTC.

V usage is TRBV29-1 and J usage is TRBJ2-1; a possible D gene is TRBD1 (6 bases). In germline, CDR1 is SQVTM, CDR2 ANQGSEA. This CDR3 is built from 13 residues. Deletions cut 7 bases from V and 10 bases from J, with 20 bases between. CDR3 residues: CSDLSGTSGEQFF. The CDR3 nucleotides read TGCAGCGACCTGAGTGGGACAAGCGGCGAGCAGTTCTTC.

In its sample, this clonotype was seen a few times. DNA of the CDR3: TGTGCTAGTGGTTCCCCGTCCTTTAGCGGGGGGGCATATGAGCAGTTCTTC. This encodes CASGSPSFSGGAYEQFF. This chain connects TRBV12-5 to TRBJ2-1; TRBD2 matches 11 bases. With V trimmed by 4 bases and J by 8 bases, 13 bases remained unmatched. Germline V gene lookup returns CDR1 LGHNT and CDR2 FRNRAP. The CDR3 consists of 17 residues.

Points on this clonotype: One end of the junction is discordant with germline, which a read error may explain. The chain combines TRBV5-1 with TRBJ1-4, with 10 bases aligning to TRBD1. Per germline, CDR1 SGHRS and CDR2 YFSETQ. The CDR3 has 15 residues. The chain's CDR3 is CAGSLATGGYEKLFF. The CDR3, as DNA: TGCGCCGGCAGCTTGGCGACAGGGGGCTATGAAAAACTGTTTTTT.